This T cell receptor beta chain was sequenced in a study of blood T cell repertoires in COVID-19. Whole-study context: The United States, Italy and Spain provided the acute and convalescent COVID-19 samples. T cells, B-cell-depleted T cells, or PBMCs provided the cDNA or gDNA that served as material.

Sequenced by immunoSEQ multiplex PCR; TCRdb stores in-frame clones only, minus some. In the table there are a few hundred thousand clones, roughly 82% of which are singletons. Source material: peripheral blood. This clonotype originated in an elderly man with acute or convalescent COVID-19.

CDR3 in amino acids: CASSYPSGAEGGELFF. The CDR3 DNA reads as TGTGCCAGCAGTTACCCTAGCGGGGCTGAGGGCGGGGAGCTGTTTTTT. The V gene is TRBV6-2 or TRBV6-3, the J gene TRBJ2-2; 9 nucleotides agree with TRBD2. Germline loops: CDR1 MNHEY, CDR2 SVGEGT. The CDR3 runs to 16 residues. The junction had 8 bases not matched to a gene; V was cut back by 2 bases and J by 7 bases.